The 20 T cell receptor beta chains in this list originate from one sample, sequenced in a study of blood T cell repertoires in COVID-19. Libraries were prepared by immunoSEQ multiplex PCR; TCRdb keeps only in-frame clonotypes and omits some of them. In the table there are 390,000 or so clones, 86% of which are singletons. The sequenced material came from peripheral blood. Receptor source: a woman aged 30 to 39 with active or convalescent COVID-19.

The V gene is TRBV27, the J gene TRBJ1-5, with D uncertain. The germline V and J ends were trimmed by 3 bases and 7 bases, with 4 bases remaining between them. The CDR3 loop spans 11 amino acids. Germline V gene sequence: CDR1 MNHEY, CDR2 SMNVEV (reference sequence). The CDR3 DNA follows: TGTGCCAGCAGTTTCAGGCAGCCCCAGCATTTT. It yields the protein CASSFRQPQHF.

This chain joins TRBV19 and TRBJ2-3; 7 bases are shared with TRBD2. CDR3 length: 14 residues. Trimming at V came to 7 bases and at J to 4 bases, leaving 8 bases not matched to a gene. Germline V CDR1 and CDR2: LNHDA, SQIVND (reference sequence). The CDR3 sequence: CASNERGKADTQYF. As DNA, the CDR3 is TGTGCCAGTAACGAGCGGGGCAAAGCAGATACGCAGTATTTT.

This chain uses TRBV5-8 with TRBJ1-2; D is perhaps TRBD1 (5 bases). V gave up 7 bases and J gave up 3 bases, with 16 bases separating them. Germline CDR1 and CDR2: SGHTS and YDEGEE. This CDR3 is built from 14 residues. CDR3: CASLWRGSDYGYTF. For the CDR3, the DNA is TGTGCCAGCCTATGGCGGGGGTCAGACTATGGCTACACCTTC.

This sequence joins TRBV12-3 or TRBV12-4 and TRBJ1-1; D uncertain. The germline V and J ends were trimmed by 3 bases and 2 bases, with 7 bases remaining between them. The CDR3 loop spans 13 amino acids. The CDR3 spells CASSFSDNTEAFF. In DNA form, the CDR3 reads TGTGCCAGCAGTTTTAGTGATAACACTGAAGCTTTCTTT.

Here the CDR3 DNA reads TGTGCCAGTACCACGGACAGGGTAAAGGTTAATGGCTACACCTTC. Protein product: CASTTDRVKVNGYTF. The rearrangement joins TRBV19 to TRBJ1-2, with TRBD1 matching 8 bases. Germline V lookup: CDR1 LNHDA, CDR2 SQIVND (reference sequence). The CDR3 spans 15 residues. V shed 7 bases, J shed 6 bases, and the junction held 13 bases outside the gene matches.

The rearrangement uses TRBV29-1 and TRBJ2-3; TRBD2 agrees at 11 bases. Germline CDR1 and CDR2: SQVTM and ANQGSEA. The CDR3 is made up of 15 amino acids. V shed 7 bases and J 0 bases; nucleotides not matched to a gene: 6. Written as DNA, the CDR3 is TGCAGCGGCATCCTAGCGGGGGGAAGCACAGATACGCAGTATTTT. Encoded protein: CSGILAGGSTDTQYF.

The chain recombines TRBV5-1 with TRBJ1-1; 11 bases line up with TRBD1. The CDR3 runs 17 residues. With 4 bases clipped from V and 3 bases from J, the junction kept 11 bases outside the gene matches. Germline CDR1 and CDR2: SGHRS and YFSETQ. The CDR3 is CASSGGTGGGRDTEAFF. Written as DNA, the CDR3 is TGCGCCAGCAGCGGCGGGACAGGGGGAGGTCGGGACACTGAAGCTTTCTTT.

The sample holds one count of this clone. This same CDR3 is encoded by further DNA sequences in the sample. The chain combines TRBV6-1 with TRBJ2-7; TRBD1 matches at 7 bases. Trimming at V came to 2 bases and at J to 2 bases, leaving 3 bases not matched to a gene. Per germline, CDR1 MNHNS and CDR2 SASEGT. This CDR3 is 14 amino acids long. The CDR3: CASSELDRPYEQYF. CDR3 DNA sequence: TGTGCCAGCAGTGAACTGGACAGGCCCTACGAGCAGTACTTC.

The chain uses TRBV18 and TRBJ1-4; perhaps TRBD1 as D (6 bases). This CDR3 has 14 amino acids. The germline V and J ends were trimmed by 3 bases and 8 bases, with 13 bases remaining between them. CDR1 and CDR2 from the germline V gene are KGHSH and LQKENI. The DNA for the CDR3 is TGTGCCAGCTCACCTCGCGGGGGCCGCGAAAAACTGTTTTTT. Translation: CASSPRGGREKLFF.

The CDR3 DNA sequence: TGCAGCGTTGGAAACATAGATACGCAGTATTTT. Protein: CSVGNIDTQYF. The chain combines TRBV29-1 with TRBJ2-3, with D uncertain. Trimming pared 4 bases from V and 5 bases from J, leaving 7 bases between. CDR1 and CDR2 (germline): SQVTM, ANQGSEA. The CDR3 has 11 residues.

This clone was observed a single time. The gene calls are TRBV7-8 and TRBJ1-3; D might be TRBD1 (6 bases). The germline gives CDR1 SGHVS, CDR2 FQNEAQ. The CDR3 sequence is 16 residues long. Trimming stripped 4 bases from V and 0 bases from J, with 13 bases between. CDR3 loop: CASSSPSGASGNTIYF. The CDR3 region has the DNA TGTGCCAGCAGCTCTCCCTCAGGGGCCTCTGGAAACACCATATATTTT.

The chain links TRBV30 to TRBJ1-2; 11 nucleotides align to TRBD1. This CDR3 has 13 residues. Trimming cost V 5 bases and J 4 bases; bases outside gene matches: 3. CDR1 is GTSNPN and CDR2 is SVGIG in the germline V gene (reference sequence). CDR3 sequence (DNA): TGTGCCTGGGAAGGACAGGGGGCCTATGGCTACACCTTC. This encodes CAWEGQGAYGYTF.

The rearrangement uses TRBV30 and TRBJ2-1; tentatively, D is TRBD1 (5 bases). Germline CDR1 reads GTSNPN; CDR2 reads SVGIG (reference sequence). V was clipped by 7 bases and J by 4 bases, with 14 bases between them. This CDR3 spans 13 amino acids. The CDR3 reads CAYSTASYNEQFF. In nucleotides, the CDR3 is TGTGCCTATTCGACAGCGTCTTACAATGAGCAGTTCTTC.

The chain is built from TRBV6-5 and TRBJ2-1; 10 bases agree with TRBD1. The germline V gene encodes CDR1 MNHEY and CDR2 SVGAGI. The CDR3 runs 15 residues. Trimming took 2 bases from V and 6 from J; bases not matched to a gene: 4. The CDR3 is CASSYGTGAGNEQFF. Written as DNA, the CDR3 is TGTGCCAGCAGTTACGGGACAGGGGCGGGCAATGAGCAGTTCTTC.

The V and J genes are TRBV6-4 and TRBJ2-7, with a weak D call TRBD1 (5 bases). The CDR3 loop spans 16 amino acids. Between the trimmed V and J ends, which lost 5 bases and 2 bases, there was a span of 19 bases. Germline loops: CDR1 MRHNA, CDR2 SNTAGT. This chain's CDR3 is CASSSTSRQSPYEQYF. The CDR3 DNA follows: TGTGCCAGCAGTTCAACATCCCGACAGTCTCCCTACGAGCAGTACTTC.

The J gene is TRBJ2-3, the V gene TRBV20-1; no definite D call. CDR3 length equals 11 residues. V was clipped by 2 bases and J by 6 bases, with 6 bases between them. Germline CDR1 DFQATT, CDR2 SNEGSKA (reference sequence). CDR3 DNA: TGCAGTGCTAGACGGTTCGATACGCAGTATTTT. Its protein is CSARRFDTQYF.

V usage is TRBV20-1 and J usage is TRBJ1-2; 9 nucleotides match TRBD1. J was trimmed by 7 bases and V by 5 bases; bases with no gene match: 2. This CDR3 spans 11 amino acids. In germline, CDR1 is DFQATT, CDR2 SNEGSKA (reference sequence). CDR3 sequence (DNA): TGCAGTGCTGGACAGGGGACTGGCTACACCTTC. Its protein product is CSAGQGTGYTF.

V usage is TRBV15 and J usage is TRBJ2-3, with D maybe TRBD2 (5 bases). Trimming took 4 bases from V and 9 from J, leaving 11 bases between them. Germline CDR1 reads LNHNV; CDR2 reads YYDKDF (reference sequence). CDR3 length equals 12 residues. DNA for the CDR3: TGTGCCACCAGCATCCCCTCGGGGACGCAGTATTTT. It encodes CATSIPSGTQYF.

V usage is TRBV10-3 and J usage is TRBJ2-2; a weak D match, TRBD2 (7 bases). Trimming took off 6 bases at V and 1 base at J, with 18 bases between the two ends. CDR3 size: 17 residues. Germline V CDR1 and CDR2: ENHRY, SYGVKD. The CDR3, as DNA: TGTGCCATCAGCTCCATAGGGGGGACTATGAACACCGGGGAGCTGTTTTTT. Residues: CAISSIGGTMNTGELFF.

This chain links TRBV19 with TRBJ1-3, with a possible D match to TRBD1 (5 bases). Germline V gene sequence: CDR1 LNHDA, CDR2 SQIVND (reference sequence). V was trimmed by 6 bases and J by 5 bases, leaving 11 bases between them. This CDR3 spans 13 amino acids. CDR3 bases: TGTGCCAGTAGCCAGGGCCGGCGAAACACCATATATTTT. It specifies CASSQGRRNTIYF. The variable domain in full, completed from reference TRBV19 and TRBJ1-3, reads DGGITQSPKYLFRKEGQNVTLSCEQNLNHDAMYWYRQDPGQGLRLIYYSQIVNDFQKGDIAEGYSVSREKKESFPLTVTSAQKNPTAFYLCASSQGRRNTIYFGEGSWLTVV.